The T cell receptor beta chain under discussion was sequenced for a study of blood T cell repertoires in COVID-19 (dated by TCRdb to the early 2020s). About the study as a whole: Samples from collaborators originated in the United States, Italy and Spain and spanned both the acute and convalescent phases of COVID-19. The prospective study material was composed of cDNA or gDNA derived from T cells, B-cell-depleted T cells, or PBMCs. Subjects who had been exposed to COVID-19, were actively infected with it, or had recovered from it provided the deeply sampled blood TCRbeta repertoires that made up the dataset. Where available, HLA class I and class II types were obtained from metadata supplied by the sample provider rather than from assay-based typing. The samples were drawn from the first 160 participants of the ongoing ImmuneRACE study and from 1,254 subjects provided by 6 global collaborators. A freely available public database, intended as a resource for researchers studying the immune response to SARS-CoV-2, is where the repertoires were released. Sample metadata almost always included a de-identified subject ID, COVID-19 status, age in years and sex.

TCRbeta CDR3 regions were amplified from genomic DNA by means of the immunoSEQ Assay, a bias-controlled multiplex PCR. Per the source publication's procedure: The number of nucleated cells in each sample was estimated by amplification of reference gene primers within the assay. To quantify the absolute abundance of each unique TCRbeta CDR3 rearrangement, sequence reads were collapsed and filtered. For each sample, productive Simpson clonality was calculated as the square root of Simpson's diversity index across productive rearrangements. In TCRdb, the immuneACCESS table is reduced to in-frame sequences with V and J assigned. These tables do not hold every clone; where another copy was compared, an unresolved V gene accounts for under half, and the others remain unexplained. The DNA was the basis for D and trimming; V, J and clone size are from that table. This sample gives around 320,000 clones in total; almost 90% of them show up just once. The top ten hold roughly 4.3% of the sample.

Overall study results and their limits: How much clinical and demographic metadata was included differed by source and by participant, and the metadata was provided uncurated.

Enrolling through a virtual design, the prospective study's participants ranged in age from roughly 18 to 100 years and lived across some 22 United States geographic areas. In the prospective study, cohorts were assigned on the basis of participant-reported clinical history obtained from a screening survey and a study questionnaire. In the prospective study, whole blood, serum and a nasopharyngeal or oropharyngeal swab were collected from each participant by mobile phlebotomists. Additional blood draws and questionnaires over an approximately 2-month period could optionally be provided by prospective study participants. Blood samples from the prospective study were shipped frozen or at room temperature prior to DNA extraction. Concerning this clone itself: What antigen it recognizes has not been identified. Base-call qualities are not available, and no considerably larger clone is one nucleotide away.

The junction shows trimming of 8 bases on V and 3 bases on J, and the gene matches do not reach 5 bases of it. The CDR3 runs 13 amino acids, cysteine and phenylalanine included. Kept here is only the CDR3 DNA, which spans 39 bases and is read in frame from base 1. The germline V gene yields SQVTM for CDR1 and ANQGSEA for CDR2. The sequenced sample consisted of PBMCs or T cells enriched from blood (not recorded which). This TCR came from a woman under 30 with acute COVID-19. Here the chain combines TRBV29-1 and TRBJ2-3, with 10 bases aligning to TRBD2. Read as DNA, the sequence is TGCAGCCCCAAGGGACTAGCGACAGATACGCAGTATTTT. This sequence encodes CSPKGLATDTQYF.